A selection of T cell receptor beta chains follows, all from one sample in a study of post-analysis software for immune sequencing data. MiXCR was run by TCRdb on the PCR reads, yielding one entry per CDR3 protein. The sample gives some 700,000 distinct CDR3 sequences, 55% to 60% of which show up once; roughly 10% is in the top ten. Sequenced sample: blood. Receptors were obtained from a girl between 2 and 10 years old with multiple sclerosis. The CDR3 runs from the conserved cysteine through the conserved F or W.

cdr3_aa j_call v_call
CASSLRRPSGSFRDNEQFF TRBJ2-1 TRBV7-3
CASSPGLEPYEQYF TRBJ2-7 TRBV6-2/TRBV6-3
CASSLFSYYGYTF TRBJ1-2 TRBV5-1
CSAWRGGRENIQYF TRBJ2-4 TRBV29-1
CASSELTGRQETQYF TRBJ2-5 TRBV10-1
CAIRGNNEQFF TRBJ2-1 TRBV10-3
CASSPGQGARGANVLTF TRBJ2-6 TRBV6-2/TRBV6-3
CATSDQDKSSYNEQFF TRBJ2-1 TRBV24-1
CASSSNYGRPNTEAFF TRBJ1-1 TRBV6-2/TRBV6-3
CASSLVRGPTGEQFF TRBJ2-1 TRBV12-3/TRBV12-4
CSVERSDRGQGYTF TRBJ1-2 TRBV29-1
CASSGDQSGPKSYEQYF TRBJ2-7 TRBV4-3
CASSLVAGVGGDTQYF TRBJ2-3 TRBV7-2
CSAARLASSTDTQYF TRBJ2-3 TRBV20-1
CASSRGQGNEKLFF TRBJ1-4 TRBV11-2
CASSGNSGTVQETQYF TRBJ2-5 TRBV14
CATSEKETQYF TRBJ2-5 TRBV24-1
CASSHRQGRANYGYTF TRBJ1-2 TRBV4-2
CASSAQGYPDYGYTF TRBJ1-2 TRBV19
CASSLLGWGNTEAFF TRBJ1-1 TRBV5-1
CASSGGQIYEQYF TRBJ2-7 TRBV2
CAIGDGGVTLQPQHF TRBJ1-5 TRBV10-3
CASSYLGTEANYGYTF TRBJ1-2 TRBV7-9
CASSSVAGSGETQYF TRBJ2-5 TRBV5-5
CASSSENSPLHF TRBJ1-6 TRBV7-9
CASSLDGGLGNQPQHF TRBJ1-5 TRBV7-8
CASRYDQAVYEQYF TRBJ2-7 TRBV6-5
CASSYSRDETYEQYF TRBJ2-7 TRBV6-5
CASSLRTGDSIQYF TRBJ2-4 TRBV5-1
CASSPQGSNTQYF TRBJ2-3 TRBV18
CSAGGEVSDTQYF TRBJ2-3 TRBV20-1
CASSFTYPPNNSPLHF TRBJ1-6 TRBV7-2
CASSPGQRGTDTQYF TRBJ2-3 TRBV7-7
CASSTGTVSGDTQYF TRBJ2-3 TRBV19
CSARIGPQAGSYNEQFF TRBJ2-1 TRBV20-1
CASSSGTSGPSYEQYF TRBJ2-7 TRBV5-1
CASSFNDYGYTF TRBJ1-2 TRBV7-9
CASSLGPLRGETQYF TRBJ2-5 TRBV5-1
CASSEGTHYGYTF TRBJ1-2 TRBV10-1
CASSWGGDGYTF TRBJ1-2 TRBV12-3/TRBV12-4
CASSLPANRAYNEQFF TRBJ2-1 TRBV7-2
CASSYSRVNTEAFF TRBJ1-1 TRBV6-5
CASSLSPWREGRDTQYF TRBJ2-3 TRBV5-6
CASSVMQGHGDTQYF TRBJ2-3 TRBV6-1
CASSWPSGQGPDTQYF TRBJ2-3 TRBV12-3/TRBV12-4
CSASRGALTEAFF TRBJ1-1 TRBV20-1
CSALSGVTYNEQFF TRBJ2-1 TRBV20-1
CACSLLVAYNEQFF TRBJ2-1 TRBV7-9